These 29 T cell receptor beta chains came from one sample sequenced in a study of CD4 T cells in relation to SARS-CoV-2 and coronaviruses. These receptors have no identified antigens. Clones were sequenced by immunoSEQ multiplex PCR, and TCRdb holds only the in-frame ones, with some missing. The sample has around 41,000 clones, over 75% seen once. Sample: naive CD4+ T cells from PBMCs, cultured in vitro. Described subset: naive CD4+ T cells isolated by negative enrichment. All receptors derive from an adult with COVID-19.

This chain connects TRBV29-1 to TRBJ1-5; perhaps TRBD1 as D (6 bases). CDR1 is SQVTM and CDR2 is ANQGSEA in the germline V gene. CDR3 size: 17 residues. Deletions cut 6 bases from V and 5 bases from J, with 26 bases between. CDR3 sequence: CSVITGLSPDPDQPQHF. The CDR3 coding sequence is TGCAGCGTCATCACAGGGCTTTCACCGGACCCCGATCAGCCCCAGCATTTT.

The rearrangement links TRBV6-2 or TRBV6-3 to TRBJ1-4; 7 bases are shared with TRBD1. With V trimmed by 4 bases and J by 0 bases, 8 bases remained unmatched. Germline V gene sequence: CDR1 MNHEY, CDR2 SVGEGT. This CDR3 is 17 amino acids long. The DNA for the CDR3 is TGTGCCAGCAGTTCAGGGGGTCGTCGGGCAACTAATGAAAAACTGTTTTTT. This sequence encodes CASSSGGRRATNEKLFF.

The V gene is TRBV6-2 or TRBV6-3, the J gene TRBJ2-1; D may be TRBD1 or TRBD2 (5 bases each). CDR3 length: 16 amino acids. V shed 2 bases and J shed 8 bases, with 19 bases lying between them. Germline lookup yields CDR1 MNHEY and CDR2 SVGEGT. CDR3 nucleotide sequence: TGTGCCAGCAGTTACGGGGACCGGCTGATAAGCGATGAGCAGTTCTTC. Encoded protein: CASSYGDRLISDEQFF.

V usage is TRBV2 and J usage is TRBJ1-1, with D tentatively TRBD1 (5 bases). Trimming took 10 bases from V and 1 from J, leaving 13 bases between them. The germline gives CDR1 SNHLY, CDR2 FYNNEI. CDR3 size: 13 residues. The CDR3 spells CATSKDTNTEAFF. In nucleotides, the CDR3 is TGTGCCACCTCCAAGGACACGAACACTGAAGCTTTCTTT. Looking up the rest from reference TRBV2 and TRBJ1-1 gives the full variable domain: EPEVTQTPSHQVTQMGQEVILRCVPISNHLYFYWYRQILGQKVEFLVSFYNNEISEKSEIFDDQFSVERPDGSNFTLKIRSTKLEDSAMYFCATSKDTNTEAFFGQGTRLTVV.

This sequence joins TRBV5-1 and TRBJ2-4; tentative D call: TRBD1 (6 bases). Germline-derived CDR1 and CDR2 are SGHRS and YFSETQ. This CDR3 is 14 amino acids long. The V end lost 5 bases, the J end lost 4 bases, and 13 bases lay between the germline ends. Written as DNA, the CDR3 is TGCGCCAGCAGGGAGGACAGCTATAAAAACATTCAGTACTTC. It yields the protein CASREDSYKNIQYF.

This chain links TRBV5-6 with TRBJ2-1; D is possibly TRBD1 (5 bases). Germline V gene data show CDR1 as SGHDT and CDR2 as YYEEEE. Trimming cost V 0 bases and J 2 bases, with 9 bases left between them. The length of the CDR3 is 15 residues. CDR3 protein: CASSLVRATYNEQFF. The CDR3, as DNA: TGTGCCAGCAGCTTGGTCAGGGCAACCTACAATGAGCAGTTCTTC.

This clone was counted between two and nine times. The chain has TRBV3-1 (or the pseudogene TRBV3-2) and TRBJ2-5; TRBD2 aligns across 10 bases. This CDR3 comprises 16 residues. Germline V gives CDR1 LGHDT, CDR2 YNNKEL (reference sequence). The V and J ends lost 1 base and 0 bases, in that order; junction bases with no gene match: 2. The CDR3 sequence: CASSQGTSGYQETQYF. CDR3 nucleotides: TGTGCCAGCAGCCAAGGGACTAGCGGCTACCAAGAGACCCAGTACTTC.

This chain joins TRBV2 and TRBJ2-7, with 14 bases aligning to TRBD2. The CDR3 sequence is 16 residues long. CDR1 and CDR2 (germline): SNHLY, FYNNEI. With 10 bases clipped from V and 2 bases from J, the junction kept 10 bases outside the gene matches. DNA of the CDR3: TGTGCCAACAACGACAGGACTAGCGGGAGGCCCTACGAGCAGTACTTC. This gives the protein CANNDRTSGRPYEQYF.

This rearrangement joins TRBV18 to TRBJ2-5; D call uncertain. The germline CDR1 and CDR2 sequences are KGHSH and LQKENI. The CDR3 extends over 12 amino acids. Trimming cost V 3 bases and J 3 bases, with 5 bases left between them. For the CDR3, the DNA is TGTGCCAGCTCACCCAACGAAGAGACCCAGTACTTC. Its protein is CASSPNEETQYF.

The chain joins TRBV7-2 to TRBJ2-1, with D possibly being TRBD2 (6 bases). The CDR3 extends over 18 amino acids. Trimming pared 5 bases from V and 4 bases from J, leaving 24 bases between. CDR1 is SGHTA, CDR2 FQGNSA, per germline. CDR3 sequence reads: CASSTRGDEWGLYNEQFF. DNA for the CDR3: TGTGCCAGCAGCACCCGCGGGGACGAATGGGGTCTATACAATGAGCAGTTCTTC.

V usage is TRBV15 and J usage is TRBJ2-1; D is uncertain. CDR3 size: 15 residues. The ends were cut back, 0 bases at V and 6 bases at J, with 12 bases in the middle. Germline loops: CDR1 LNHNV, CDR2 YYDKDF (reference sequence). The CDR3 here is CATSRDFGDTNEQFF. CDR3 DNA sequence: TGTGCCACCAGCAGAGATTTCGGAGACACCAATGAGCAGTTCTTC.

J is TRBJ2-1 and V is TRBV7-9; D might be TRBD2 (5 bases). The CDR3 totals 14 residues. The germline CDR1 and CDR2 sequences are SEHNR and FQNEAQ (reference sequence). V was clipped by 3 bases and J by 6 bases, with 12 bases between them. The CDR3 reads CASSLGVSGNEQFF. CDR3 sequence (DNA): TGTGCCAGCAGCTTGGGAGTATCGGGCAATGAGCAGTTCTTC.

The V call is TRBV11-2, the J call TRBJ2-1; 14 bases map to TRBD2. The ends lost 4 bases at V and 8 bases at J; junction bases unmatched: 10. Per germline, CDR1 SGHAT and CDR2 FQNNGV. This CDR3 region has 17 residues. The chain's CDR3 is CASSSAGLAGVRYEQFF. CDR3 DNA: TGTGCCAGCAGCTCCGCGGGACTAGCGGGAGTTCGCTATGAGCAGTTCTTC.

This chain uses TRBV7-9 with TRBJ2-2; no clear D. V lost 5 bases to trimming and J lost 4 bases, with 8 bases between them. CDR3 size: 13 residues. CDR1 SEHNR and CDR2 FQNEAQ come from the germline V gene (reference sequence). The CDR3 loop is CASSRSGTGELFF. The CDR3 nucleotides read TGTGCCAGCAGCCGTAGTGGCACCGGGGAGCTGTTTTTT.

This chain uses TRBV19 with TRBJ2-3, with 10 bases aligning to TRBD2. The germline V gene has CDR1 LNHDA and CDR2 SQIVND (reference sequence). The CDR3 is made up of 13 amino acids. Losses at the gene ends were 10 bases for V and 4 bases for J; bases not matched to a gene: 5. CDR3 nucleotide sequence: TGTGCCACGCGACTAGCGGGTGCAGATACGCAGTATTTT. Protein: CATRLAGADTQYF.

This chain joins TRBV5-6 and TRBJ2-3, with D unresolved. V gave up 4 bases and J gave up 5 bases, with 23 bases separating them. The CDR3 consists of 17 residues. Germline V gene data show CDR1 as SGHDT and CDR2 as YYEEEE. The CDR3 DNA reads as TGTGCCAGCAGCGCGCCGGCTGATGCACGAGCGAGAGATACGCAGTATTTT. Its protein is CASSAPADARARDTQYF.

This rearrangement joins TRBV18 to TRBJ2-7, with D possibly being TRBD2 (5 bases). The CDR3 has 14 residues. Trimming stripped 3 bases from V and 0 bases from J, with 9 bases between. The germline gives CDR1 KGHSH, CDR2 LQKENI. For the CDR3, the DNA is TGTGCCAGCTCACCCGGCACTAGCTCCTACGAGCAGTACTTC. Encoded protein: CASSPGTSSYEQYF.

CDR3 nucleotides: TGCAGCGCTGTATGGAGAAGCCCCTACAATGAGCAGTTCTTC. It translates to CSAVWRSPYNEQFF. The V gene is TRBV29-1, the J gene TRBJ2-1; no firm D call. Germline V lookup: CDR1 SQVTM, CDR2 ANQGSEA. This CDR3 is built from 14 residues. With 7 bases removed from V and 2 bases from J, the gap between germline ends came to 15 bases.

Only one count was recorded for this clone. This sequence joins TRBV30 and TRBJ1-1; D perhaps matches TRBD1 (5 bases). Germline V gene sequence: CDR1 GTSNPN, CDR2 SVGIG (reference sequence). The CDR3 runs to 14 residues. With 3 bases removed from V and 6 bases from J, the gap between germline ends came to 17 bases. The CDR3 region is CAWSLSPGGPEAFF. The CDR3 bases are TGTGCCTGGAGCCTCAGCCCTGGGGGTCCTGAAGCTTTCTTT.

This chain joins TRBV5-1 and TRBJ2-7; D unclear. V was cut by 5 bases and J by 3 bases, with 15 bases left in between. CDR1 and CDR2 from the germline V gene are SGHRS and YFSETQ. The CDR3 sequence is 14 residues long. The CDR3 reads CASSPQATNYEQYF. The CDR3, as DNA: TGCGCCAGCAGTCCCCAAGCGACCAACTACGAGCAGTACTTC.

The CDR3 region has the DNA TGTGCCAGCAGCCCGGGAAATAGTTACGAGCAGTACTTC. Its translation is CASSPGNSYEQYF. The V call is TRBV6-5, the J call TRBJ2-7; D perhaps matches TRBD2 (5 bases). V was clipped by 6 bases and J by 4 bases, with 13 bases between them. CDR3 length equals 13 residues. Germline CDR1 and CDR2: MNHEY and SVGAGI.

This chain links TRBV4-1 with TRBJ2-5; a possible D gene is TRBD1 (5 bases). V shed 4 bases and J shed 0 bases, with 15 bases lying between them. CDR1 is MGHRA, CDR2 YSYEKL, per germline. This CDR3 has 16 amino acids. CDR3 sequence (DNA): TGCGCCAGCAGCCGCCCAGGGAAAATTAACCAAGAGACCCAGTACTTC. Translating gives CASSRPGKINQETQYF.

This chain connects TRBV6-5 to TRBJ2-5, with TRBD1 matching 7 bases. CDR1 is MNHEY, CDR2 SVGAGI, per germline. The CDR3 has 14 residues. V gave up 2 bases and J gave up 4 bases; unmatched junction bases: 4. Here the CDR3 reads CASSYRSGGETQYF. CDR3 DNA sequence: TGTGCCAGCAGTTACCGTTCAGGGGGAGAGACCCAGTACTTC.

This clone occurred once. The chain joins TRBV7-8 to TRBJ2-7; 8 bases are a match to TRBD1. With 2 bases clipped from V and 2 bases from J, the junction kept 5 bases outside the gene matches. This CDR3 has 15 amino acids. Per the germline V gene, CDR1 is SGHVS and CDR2 is FQNEAQ. The CDR3 DNA is TGTGCCAGCAGCTTACCGGACAGGGTTCCCTACGAGCAGTACTTC. This sequence encodes CASSLPDRVPYEQYF.

The chain is built from TRBV2 and TRBJ1-2; 8 bases line up with TRBD1. The V gene end was trimmed by 1 base and the J gene end by 5 bases; junction bases not matched to a gene: 9. This CDR3 is 16 amino acids long. Germline loops: CDR1 SNHLY, CDR2 FYNNEI. The CDR3 region is CASSEGGPGGRYGYTF. DNA of the CDR3: TGTGCCAGCAGTGAAGGGGGGCCAGGGGGCCGATATGGCTACACCTTC.

This chain joins TRBV29-1 and TRBJ1-4; 8 nucleotides line up with TRBD1. There are 14 residues in the CDR3. Germline V gene sequence: CDR1 SQVTM, CDR2 ANQGSEA. Germline trimming cut 7 bases from V and 6 bases from J; bases unmatched to any gene: 10. The chain's CDR3 is CSAMWTGLYEKLFF. The CDR3 coding sequence is TGCAGCGCGATGTGGACAGGGCTTTATGAAAAACTGTTTTTT. Full variable domain (missing parts from reference TRBV29-1 and TRBJ1-4): SAVISQKPSRDICQRGTSLTIQCQVDSQVTMMFWYRQQPGQSLTLIATANQGSEATYESGFVIDKFPISRPNLTFSTLTVSNMSPEDSSIYLCSAMWTGLYEKLFFGSGTQLSVL.

The rearrangement uses TRBV19 and TRBJ1-6, with D tentatively TRBD1 (6 bases). The V end was cut by 3 bases, the J end by 5 bases, with 11 bases between. CDR3 length: 15 residues. The V gene's germline CDR1 is LNHDA and CDR2 SQIVND (reference sequence). The CDR3 here is CASSIRGLDNSPLHF. Written as DNA, the CDR3 is TGTGCCAGTAGTATCAGGGGCTTGGATAATTCACCCCTCCACTTT.

This chain joins TRBV15 and TRBJ1-5; possible D gene TRBD1, 5 bases. V lost 6 bases to trimming and J lost 5 bases, with 14 bases between them. The CDR3 sequence is 14 residues long. Germline CDR1 and CDR2: LNHNV and YYDKDF (reference sequence). CDR3 nucleotides: TGTGCCACCAGTCCGAAGGGGATCTATCAGCCCCAGCATTTT. The encoded protein is CATSPKGIYQPQHF.

The chain is built from TRBV18 and TRBJ2-5; D gene unclear. The length of the CDR3 is 14 residues. The V gene's germline CDR1 is KGHSH and CDR2 LQKENI. The V and J ends lost 3 bases and 1 base respectively, with 9 bases between them. The CDR3 coding sequence is TGTGCCAGCTCACCCCGGACGCTCCAAGAGACCCAGTACTTC. It is translated as CASSPRTLQETQYF.